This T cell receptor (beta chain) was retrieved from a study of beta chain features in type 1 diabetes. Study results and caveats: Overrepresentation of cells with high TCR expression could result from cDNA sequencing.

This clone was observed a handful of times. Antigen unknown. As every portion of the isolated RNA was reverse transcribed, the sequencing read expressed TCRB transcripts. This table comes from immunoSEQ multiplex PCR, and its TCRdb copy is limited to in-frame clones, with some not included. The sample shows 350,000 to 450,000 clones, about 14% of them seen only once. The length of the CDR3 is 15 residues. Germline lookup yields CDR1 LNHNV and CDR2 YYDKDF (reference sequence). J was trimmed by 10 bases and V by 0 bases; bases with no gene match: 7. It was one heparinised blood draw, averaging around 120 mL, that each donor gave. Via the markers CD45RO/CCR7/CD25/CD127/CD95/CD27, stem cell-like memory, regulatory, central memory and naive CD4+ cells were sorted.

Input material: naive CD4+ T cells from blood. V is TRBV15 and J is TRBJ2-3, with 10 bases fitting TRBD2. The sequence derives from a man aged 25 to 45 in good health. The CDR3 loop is CATSRDLLAGFAQYF. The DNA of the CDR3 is TGTGCCACCAGCAGAGATCTACTAGCGGGGTTTGCGCAGTATTTT. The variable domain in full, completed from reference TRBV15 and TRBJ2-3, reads DAMVIQNPRYQVTQFGKPVTLSCSQTLNHNVMYWYQQKSSQAPKLLFHYYDKDFNNEADTPDNFQSRRPNTSFCFLDIRSPGLGDTAMYLCATSRDLLAGFAQYFGPGTRLTVL.